The clone carrying this T cell receptor beta chain was seen only a few times. Its antigen is currently unknown. Data came from immunoSEQ multiplex PCR; TCRdb stores just in-frame clones and leaves some out. The table records 110,000 or so clones, 85% to 90% of them present only once. The sample comes from a study of T cell responses to AZD1222 COVID-19 vaccine. Study results and caveats: Donor demographics were predominantly white British with a female majority; clonal diversity may be underestimated. Spike-specific TCR breadth and depth rose after two AZD1222 doses. Among spike-specific TCRs, nearly half reportedly target unmutated variant regions. The study identified only five to seven AZD1222 recipients as seropositive at baseline.

V lost 2 bases and J lost 6; bases outside the gene matches: 4. In germline, CDR1 is SGHAT, CDR2 FQDESV (reference sequence). There are 15 residues in the CDR3. Material: peripheral blood, obtained on day 0 of AZD1222 vaccination. This chain connects TRBV11-1 to TRBJ2-2; 9 bases map to TRBD1. The clonotype was recovered from an adult in good health. This CDR3 reads CASSLWDRVPGELFF. The DNA of the CDR3 is TGTGCCAGCAGCTTATGGGACAGGGTCCCCGGGGAGCTGTTTTTT. Together with reference TRBV11-1 and TRBJ2-2, the CDR3 gives the full variable domain: EAEVAQSPRYKITEKSQAVAFWCDPISGHATLYWYRQILGQGPELLVQFQDESVVDDSQLPKDRFSAERLKGVDSTLKIQPAELGDSAMYLCASSLWDRVPGELFFGEGSRLTVL.